Below, one T cell receptor beta chain is given with its context. As yet, its antigen is unknown. The data belong to a study of long-term antiretroviral therapy in people with HIV. Investigators performed immunoSEQ version v3.0 at survey level. Sequencing used immunoSEQ multiplex PCR; TCRdb keeps in-frame clones, though not all of them. Here the sample spans about 15,000 clones, about 89% being singletons. Overall study findings and caveats: Blood sampling spanned 2004 to 2017, possibly under older ART regimens.

No donor had fewer than one pre-ART PBMC sample or fewer than two post-ART PBMC samples. In each sample, 1-10 million cryopreserved PBMC were present before DNA extraction. The receptor was derived from a woman in her forties with HIV. This material consisted of unsorted PBMCs, taken 0.6 years after starting antiretroviral therapy.

CDR3 bases: TGCGCCAGCAGCCAAGTGGGGCAAGGCGGGAACACTGAAGCTTTCTTT. It codes for CASSQVGQGGNTEAFF. The chain carries TRBV4-1 and TRBJ1-1; weak D call: TRBD1 (5 bases). The CDR3 consists of 16 residues. CDR1 is MGHRA, CDR2 YSYEKL, per germline. V was clipped by 1 base and J by 1 base, with 13 bases between them.